This TCR beta chain was captured in a study of blood T cell repertoires in COVID-19 (dated by TCRdb to 2018 to 2020). About the study as a whole: Samples covering the acute and convalescent phases of COVID-19 were provided by collaborators in the United States, Italy and Spain. The prospective study material was composed of cDNA or gDNA derived from T cells, B-cell-depleted T cells, or PBMCs. Samples were obtained from the ongoing ImmuneRACE study (first 160 participants) and from over 1,000 subjects provided by 6 global collaborators. Sample metadata almost always included a de-identified subject ID, COVID-19 status, age in years and sex. Deeply sampled blood TCRbeta repertoires from subjects exposed to, actively infected with, or recovered from COVID-19 were included in the dataset. Where available, HLA class I and class II types were obtained from metadata supplied by the sample provider rather than from assay-based typing. The repertoires were released in a freely available public database meant as a resource for research on the immune response to SARS-CoV-2. The study at large found these results: The amount of clinical and demographic metadata varied by source and participant and was provided uncurated.

The CDR3 sequence holds 14 residues, the cysteine and phenylalanine included. The DNA shown is the 42-base CDR3, in frame from base 1. Looking up the germline V gene yields CDR1 KGHSH and CDR2 LQKENI. Trimming at the junction amounts to 6 bases on V and 3 bases on J, and the germline ends lie 15 bases apart. The immunoSEQ Assay, a bias-controlled multiplex PCR, was used to amplify TCRbeta CDR3 regions from genomic DNA. Turning to the authors' computational methods: The number of nucleated cells in each sample was estimated from the amplification of reference gene primers within the assay. Sequence reads were collapsed and filtered to measure the absolute abundance of every unique TCRbeta CDR3 rearrangement. For each sample, productive Simpson clonality was calculated as the square root of Simpson's diversity index across productive rearrangements. The table was pulled from immuneACCESS by TCRdb, which kept in-frame rearrangements only. Such tables lose some clones; where checked, under half of the loss comes from unresolved V genes, and the rest has no known cause. V, J and clone size reflect that table, while D and trimming were determined from the DNA. This sample has about 200,000 clones in its table, and over 75% of those were observed once. 15% to 20% of the sample belongs to the ten largest clones.

In Seattle, one collaborating source enrolled patients while the infection was active and tracked those patients longitudinally over the course of disease. The collaborating institutions used their own protocols to collect whole blood in K2EDTA tubes. For TCRbeta analysis, collaborator samples were shipped as frozen whole blood, as isolated PBMCs, or as DNA extracted from either sample type. A note on this clone: No cognate antigen has been identified for it. No qualities accompany the bases; no much larger clone lies one base away.

Recombination connected TRBV18 to TRBJ2-7, and perhaps TRBD1 as D gene, on 6 matching bases. The sample taken for sequencing was peripheral blood. The clonotype originates from a man in his fifties or sixties with COVID-19, enrolled during active disease. Here is the DNA: TGTGCCAGCTCTCGAAACCGGGACAACTACGAGCAGTACTTC. Translated, it reads CASSRNRDNYEQYF.